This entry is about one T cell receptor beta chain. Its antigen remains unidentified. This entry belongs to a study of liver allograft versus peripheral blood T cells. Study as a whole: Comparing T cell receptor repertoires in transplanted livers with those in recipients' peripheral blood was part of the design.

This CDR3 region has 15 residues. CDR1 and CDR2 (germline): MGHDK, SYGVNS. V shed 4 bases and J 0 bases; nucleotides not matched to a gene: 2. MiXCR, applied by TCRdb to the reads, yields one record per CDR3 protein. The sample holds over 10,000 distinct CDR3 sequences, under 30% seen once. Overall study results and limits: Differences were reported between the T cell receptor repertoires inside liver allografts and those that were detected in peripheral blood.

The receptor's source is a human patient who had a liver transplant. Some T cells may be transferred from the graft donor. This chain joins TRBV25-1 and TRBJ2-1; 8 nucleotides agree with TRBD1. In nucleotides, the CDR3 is TGTGCCAGCAGTGCAGGGGGCGGCTCCTACAATGAGCAGTTCTTC. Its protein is CASSAGGGSYNEQFF. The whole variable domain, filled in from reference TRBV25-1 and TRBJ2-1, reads EADIYQTPRYLVIGTGKKITLECSQTMGHDKMYWYQQDPGMELHLIHYSYGVNSTEKGDLSSESTVSRIRTEHFPLTLESARPSHTSQYLCASSAGGGSYNEQFFGPGTRLTVL.